This is a list of T cell receptor beta chains from one sample in a study of shared clonotypes between healthy human individuals. The data were produced by immunoSEQ multiplex PCR, yet TCRdb's version contains in-frame clones alone and is incomplete. Among about 1.5 million clones listed, roughly 98% were seen once. The specimen was naive CD4+ T cells sorted from blood. The source is a man aged 25-45 years in good health. The CDR3 runs from the conserved cysteine through the conserved F or W. Fields, in order: J gene, V gene, D gene, clone size, CDR3 DNA, CDR3 protein. A D gene is named only where the DNA matches it firmly. Not every row has a clone size; where given, it reads once, few, many or a size class.

>TRBJ1-1|TRBV5-6|.|.
TGTGCCAGCAGCTTTCCAGGAGAAGCTTTCTTT
CASSFPGEAFF
>TRBJ2-7|TRBV6-1|.|.
TGTGCCAGCAGTGAACTCTGGGCAGGCATCGAGCAGTACTTC
CASSELWAGIEQYF
>TRBJ2-3|TRBV6-1|.|.
TGTGCCAGTGTGGTGGGTAGCACAGATACGCAGTATTTT
CASVVGSTDTQYF
>TRBJ2-7|TRBV27|.|.
TGTGCCAGCAGGAATCCCGGGACGATTAACTACGAGCAGTACTTC
CASRNPGTINYEQYF
>TRBJ1-2|TRBV6-1|TRBD1|.
TGTGCCAGCAGTGTTAGGGGGCCGGAGAACTATGGCTACACCTTC
CASSVRGPENYGYTF
>TRBJ1-1|TRBV18|.|.
TGTGCCAGCTCACAATCTCAGGCCACGAACACTGAAGCTTTCTTT
CASSQSQATNTEAFF
>TRBJ2-2|TRBV11-2|.|.
TGTGCCAGCAGCTTACGCAGCGCGAACACCGGGGAGCTGTTTTTT
CASSLRSANTGELFF
>TRBJ2-5|TRBV5-1|TRBD2|.
TGCGCCAGCATAGCGGGGGTCGGGGAGACCCAGTACTTC
CASIAGVGETQYF
>TRBJ2-5|TRBV9|.|.
TGTGCCAGCAGCGTACTCCTGCAGGGGACCCAGTACTTC
CASSVLLQGTQYF
>TRBJ2-7|TRBV6-5|.|once
TGTGCCAGCAGTCCGCATCTCGAGCAGTACTTC
CASSPHLEQYF
>TRBJ2-5|TRBV20-1|.|once
TGCAGTGCTAGAGGCGAGGGGACCCAGTACTTC
CSARGEGTQYF
>TRBJ1-1|TRBV9|.|.
TGTGCCAGCAGCGTGAGGCAGGGCGGAATTTCTGAAGCTTTCTTT
CASSVRQGGISEAFF
>TRBJ2-7|TRBV29-1|TRBD1|.
TGCAGCGCCGGACAGGGTAACTACGAGCAGTACTTC
CSAGQGNYEQYF
>TRBJ2-3|TRBV2|.|.
TGTGCCAGCGAGACCTCAGATACGCAGTATTTT
CASETSDTQYF
>TRBJ1-2|TRBV9|TRBD1|.
TGTGCCAGCAGCGTAGACGACAGGGATTATGGCTACACCTTC
CASSVDDRDYGYTF
>TRBJ1-4|TRBV4-2|.|.
TGTGCCAGCAGCCAACTCGGAAGATCAACTAATGAAAAACTGTTTTTT
CASSQLGRSTNEKLFF
>TRBJ1-2|TRBV10-3|.|.
TGTGCCATCAGTGAGTTAGATTCAGGGGAAGGCTACACCTTC
CAISELDSGEGYTF
>TRBJ2-7|TRBV9|TRBD2|.
TGTGCCAGCAGCCCAATAGCGGGAAACGACGAGCAGTACTTC
CASSPIAGNDEQYF
>TRBJ2-7|TRBV5-1|TRBD2|.
TGCGCCAGCAGCTTGGTTGGTAGCGGGAGACATTTCGAGCAGTACTTC
CASSLVGSGRHFEQYF
>TRBJ1-5|TRBV28|TRBD1|.
TGTGCCAGCAGTTTATGGCAGGGGGAAGGCAATCAGCCCCAGCATTTT
CASSLWQGEGNQPQHF
>TRBJ2-2|TRBV5-4|.|.
TGTGCCAGCAGCTTGGTTCTAGCGAACACCGGGGAGCTGTTTTTT
CASSLVLANTGELFF
>TRBJ2-7|TRBV18|.|.
TGTGCCAGCTCACCCCTTGGGAACGAGCAGTACTTC
CASSPLGNEQYF
>TRBJ2-1|TRBV9|TRBD2|.
TGTGCCAGCAGCGACCGGGACTACGGCCTCCATGAGCAGTTCTTC
CASSDRDYGLHEQFF
>TRBJ2-6|TRBV28|.|.
TGTGCCAGCAGTTTTGGCGGGGCTGGGGCCAACGTCCTGACTTTC
CASSFGGAGANVLTF
>TRBJ2-5|TRBV5-1|TRBD2|.
TGCGCCAGCAGCTTAACCGGGACTAGTGAAGAGACCCAGTACTTC
CASSLTGTSEETQYF
>TRBJ2-1|TRBV29-1|TRBD2|.
TGCAGCGTATCAAATCAAATAGCGGGAGGTCTCTCTGAGCAGTTCTTC
CSVSNQIAGGLSEQFF
>TRBJ2-7|TRBV15|.|.
TGTGCCACCAGCGTAGGATGGGGGGACTCCTACGAGCAGTACTTC
CATSVGWGDSYEQYF
>TRBJ2-5|TRBV18|.|.
TGTGCCAGCTCACCAGACAGCCCCCAAGAGACCCAGTACTTC
CASSPDSPQETQYF
>TRBJ2-7|TRBV28|TRBD1|.
TGTGCCAGCAGTTCAAGGACAGGGTTCTCCTACGAGCAGTACTTC
CASSSRTGFSYEQYF
>TRBJ1-3|TRBV10-3|.|.
TGTGCCATCAGCCTGAACAGGGAAATGTCGGGAAACACCATATATTTT
CAISLNREMSGNTIYF
>TRBJ1-5|TRBV7-9|.|.
TGTGCCAGCAGCTTATCTTCTCAGCCCCAGCATTTT
CASSLSSQPQHF
>TRBJ1-2|TRBV18|TRBD1|.
TGTGCCAGCTCACCGGGACAGAAATATGGCTACACCTTC
CASSPGQKYGYTF
>TRBJ1-1|TRBV2|TRBD1|.
TGTGCCAGCGTAGGACAGGGAACCCAAGAAGCTTTCTTT
CASVGQGTQEAFF
>TRBJ2-7|TRBV19|TRBD1|.
TGTGCCAGTAGCTCCGAACATCGACAGGGGTCCCCATACGAGCAGTACTTC
CASSSEHRQGSPYEQYF
>TRBJ1-4|TRBV29-1|.|once
TGCAGCGTTGAGGCCCCAGGGGTCCCTGAAAAACTGTTTTTT
CSVEAPGVPEKLFF
>TRBJ2-7|TRBV6-1|.|few
TGTGCCAGCAGTGAAAGTGTCTACGAGCAGTACTTC
CASSESVYEQYF
>TRBJ1-1|TRBV7-7|.|.
TGTGCTAGCAGCCGGGGTCAGGGCACTGAAGCTTTCTTT
CASSRGQGTEAFF
>TRBJ2-3|TRBV5-5|.|.
TGTGCCAGCAGCTTGCCCAAGGGAGCGGTTCTCACAGATACGCAGTATTTT
CASSLPKGAVLTDTQYF
>TRBJ2-5|TRBV2|TRBD2|.
TGTGCCAGTGTAGCGGGAGTTAAAGAGACCCAGTACTTC
CASVAGVKETQYF
>TRBJ2-2|TRBV18|.|.
TGTGCCAGCTCACCACTCGAGGGCACCGGGGAGCTGTTTTTT
CASSPLEGTGELFF